This T cell receptor beta chain was obtained from a study of blood T cell repertoires in COVID-19. Study summary: Sites across the United States, Italy and Spain contributed samples from acute and convalescent COVID-19.

V gave up 0 bases and J gave up 0 bases; unmatched junction bases: 1. Germline V CDR1 and CDR2: MNHNS, SASEGT. CDR3 length: 15 residues. Per the study methods: Nucleated cell number was recorded as an estimate derived from reference gene primer amplification. The protocol was immunoSEQ multiplex PCR, while the TCRdb copy is restricted to in-frame clones and leaves out a portion. That table gives V, J and clone size, and the DNA gave D and trimming. Here the sample spans around 250,000 clones, around 88% being singletons. Participants were aged about 18 to 100 years from approximately 23 US areas. Donors were grouped by their self-reported clinical history.

This TCR came from a woman aged 40 to 50 with acute COVID-19. Sequenced: PBMCs or T cells enriched from blood (not recorded which). The rearrangement uses TRBV6-1 and TRBJ1-1; 7 positions match TRBD1. CDR3 protein: CASSEAGQLNTEAFF. In DNA form, the CDR3 reads TGTGCCAGCAGTGAAGCGGGACAGTTGAACACTGAAGCTTTCTTT.